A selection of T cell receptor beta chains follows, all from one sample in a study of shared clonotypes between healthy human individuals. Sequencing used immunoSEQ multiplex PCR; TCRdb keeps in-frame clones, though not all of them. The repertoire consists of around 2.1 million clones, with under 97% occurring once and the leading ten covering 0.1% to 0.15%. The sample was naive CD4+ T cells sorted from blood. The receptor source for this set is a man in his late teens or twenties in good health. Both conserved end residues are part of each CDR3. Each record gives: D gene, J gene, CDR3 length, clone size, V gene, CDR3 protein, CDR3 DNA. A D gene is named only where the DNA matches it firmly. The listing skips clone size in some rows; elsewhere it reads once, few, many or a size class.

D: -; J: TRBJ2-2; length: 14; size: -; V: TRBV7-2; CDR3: CASSLTGYTGELFF; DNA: TGTGCCAGCAGCTTAACGGGCTACACCGGGGAGCTGTTTTTT
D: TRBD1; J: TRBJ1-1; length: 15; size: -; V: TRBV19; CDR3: CASSPGGTGAHEAFF; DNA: TGTGCCAGTAGTCCCGGAGGGACAGGGGCCCATGAAGCTTTCTTT
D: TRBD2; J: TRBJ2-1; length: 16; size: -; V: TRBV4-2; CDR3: CASSQEAGGLGNEQFF; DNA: TGTGCCAGCAGCCAAGAGGCGGGGGGCCTGGGAAATGAGCAGTTCTTC
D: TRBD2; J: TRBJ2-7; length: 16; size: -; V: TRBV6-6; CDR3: CASRPSTSGRSYEQYF; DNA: TGTGCCAGCAGGCCTTCGACTAGCGGGCGCTCCTACGAGCAGTACTTC
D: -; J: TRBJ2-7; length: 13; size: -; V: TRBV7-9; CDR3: CASSFQGSYEQYF; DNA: TGTGCCAGCAGCTTTCAGGGATCCTACGAGCAGTACTTC
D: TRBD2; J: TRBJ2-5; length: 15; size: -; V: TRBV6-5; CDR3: CASSRTSGGSGTQYF; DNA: TGTGCCAGCAGTAGGACTAGCGGGGGGTCCGGGACCCAGTACTTC
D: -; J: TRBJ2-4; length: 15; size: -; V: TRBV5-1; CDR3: CASSLGGNDKNIQYF; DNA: TGCGCCAGCAGCTTGGGGGGTAATGATAAAAACATTCAGTACTTC
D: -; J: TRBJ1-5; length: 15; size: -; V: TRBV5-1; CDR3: CASRATPGVNQPQHF; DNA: TGCGCCAGCAGGGCCACCCCTGGAGTCAATCAGCCCCAGCATTTT
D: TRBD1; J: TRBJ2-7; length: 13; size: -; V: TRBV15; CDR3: CATSFLQGDEQYF; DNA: TGTGCCACCAGCTTTCTTCAGGGGGACGAGCAGTACTTC
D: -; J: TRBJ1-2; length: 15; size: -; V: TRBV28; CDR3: CASSSRRDGNYGYTF; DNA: TGTGCCAGCAGTTCTCGCCGGGACGGTAACTATGGCTACACCTTC
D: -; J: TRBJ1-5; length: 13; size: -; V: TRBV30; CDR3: CAWSPRGNQPQHF; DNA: TGTGCCTGGAGTCCGCGGGGGAATCAGCCCCAGCATTTT
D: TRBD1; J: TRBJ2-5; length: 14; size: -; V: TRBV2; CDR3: CASSGQGLGETQYF; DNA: TGTGCCAGCAGTGGACAGGGGCTGGGAGAGACCCAGTACTTC
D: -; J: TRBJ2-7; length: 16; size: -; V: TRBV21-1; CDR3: CASNPGKRQGIYEQYF; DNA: TGTGCCAGCAATCCCGGGAAACGACAGGGAATATACGAGCAGTACTTC
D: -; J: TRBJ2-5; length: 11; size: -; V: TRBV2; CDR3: CATSSVETQYF; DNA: TGTGCCACCTCTAGCGTGGAGACCCAGTACTTC
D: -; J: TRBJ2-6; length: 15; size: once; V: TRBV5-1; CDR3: CASSVQGAGANVLTF; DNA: TGCGCCAGCAGCGTACAGGGTGCTGGGGCCAACGTCCTGACTTTC
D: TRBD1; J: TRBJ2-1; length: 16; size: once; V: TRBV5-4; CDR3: CASSAGTASSYNEQFF; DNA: TGTGCCAGCAGCGCCGGGACAGCGAGCTCCTACAATGAGCAGTTCTTC
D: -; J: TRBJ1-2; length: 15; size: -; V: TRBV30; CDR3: CAWIPGNPSNYGYTF; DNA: TGTGCCTGGATTCCCGGGAACCCATCTAACTATGGCTACACCTTC
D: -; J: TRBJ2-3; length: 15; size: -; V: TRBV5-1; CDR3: CASRVGLARSDTQYF; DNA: TGCGCCAGCAGGGTCGGGCTAGCCCGATCAGATACGCAGTATTTT
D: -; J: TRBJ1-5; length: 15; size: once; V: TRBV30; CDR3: CAWSVPRKSDQPQHF; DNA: TGTGCCTGGAGTGTACCCCGGAAGAGCGATCAGCCCCAGCATTTT
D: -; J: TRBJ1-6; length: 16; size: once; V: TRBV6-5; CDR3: CASSYSSGSYNSPLHF; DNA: TGTGCCAGCAGTTACTCTTCTGGCTCCTATAATTCACCCCTCCACTTT
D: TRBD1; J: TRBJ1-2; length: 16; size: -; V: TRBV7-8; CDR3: CASSWAGTGEIYGYTF; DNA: TGTGCCAGCAGCTGGGCCGGGACAGGAGAAATCTATGGCTACACCTTC
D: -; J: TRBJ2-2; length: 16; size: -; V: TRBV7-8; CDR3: CASSSRSGLNTGELFF; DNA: TGTGCCAGCAGCTCAAGGAGCGGGCTGAACACCGGGGAGCTGTTTTTT
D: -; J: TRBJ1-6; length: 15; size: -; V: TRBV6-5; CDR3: CASKKQGSYNSPLHF; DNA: TGTGCCAGCAAAAAACAGGGATCCTATAATTCACCCCTCCACTTT
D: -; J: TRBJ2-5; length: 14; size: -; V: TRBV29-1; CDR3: CSVVGRVTQETQYF; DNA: TGCAGCGTTGTTGGAAGGGTAACCCAAGAGACCCAGTACTTC
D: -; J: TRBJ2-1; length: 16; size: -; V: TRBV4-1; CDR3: CASSQDLGAIYNEQFF; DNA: TGCGCCAGCAGCCAAGATTTGGGGGCAATCTACAATGAGCAGTTCTTC
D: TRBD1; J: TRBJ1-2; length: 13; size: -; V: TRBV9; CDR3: CASSPRTGYGYTF; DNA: TGTGCCAGCAGCCCCCGGACAGGGTATGGCTACACCTTC